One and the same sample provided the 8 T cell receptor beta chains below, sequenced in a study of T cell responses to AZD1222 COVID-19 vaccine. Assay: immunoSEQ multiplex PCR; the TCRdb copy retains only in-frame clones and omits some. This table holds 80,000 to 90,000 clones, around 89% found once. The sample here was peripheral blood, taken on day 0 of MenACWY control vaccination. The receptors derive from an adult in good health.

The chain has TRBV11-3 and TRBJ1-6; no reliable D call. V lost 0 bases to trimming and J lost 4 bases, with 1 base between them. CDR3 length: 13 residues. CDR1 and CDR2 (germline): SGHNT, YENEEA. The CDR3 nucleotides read TGTGCCAGCAGCTTAGAGTATAATTCACCCCTCCACTTT. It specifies CASSLEYNSPLHF. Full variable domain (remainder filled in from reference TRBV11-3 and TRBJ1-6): EAGVVQSPRYKIIEKKQPVAFWCNPISGHNTLYWYLQNLGQGPELLIRYENEEAVDDSQLPKDRFSAERLKGVDSTLKIQPAELGDSAVYLCASSLEYNSPLHFGNGTRLTVT.

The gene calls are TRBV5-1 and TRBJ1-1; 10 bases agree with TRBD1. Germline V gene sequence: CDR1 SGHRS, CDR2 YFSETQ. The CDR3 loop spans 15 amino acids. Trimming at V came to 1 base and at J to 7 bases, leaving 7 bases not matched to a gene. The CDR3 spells CASSLSWTGGIEAFF. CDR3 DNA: TGCGCCAGCAGCTTGTCCTGGACAGGGGGGATTGAAGCTTTCTTT.

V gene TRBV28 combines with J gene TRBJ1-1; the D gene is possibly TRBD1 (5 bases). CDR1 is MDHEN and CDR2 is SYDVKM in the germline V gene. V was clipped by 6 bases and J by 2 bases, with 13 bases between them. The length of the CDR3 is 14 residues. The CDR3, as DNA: TGTGCCAGCAGGATACCCCAGGGAAACACTGAAGCTTTCTTT. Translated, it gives CASRIPQGNTEAFF.

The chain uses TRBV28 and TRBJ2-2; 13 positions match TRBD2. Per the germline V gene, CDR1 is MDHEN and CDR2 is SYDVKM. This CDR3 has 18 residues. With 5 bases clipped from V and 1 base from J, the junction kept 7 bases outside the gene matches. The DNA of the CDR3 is TGTGCCAGCAGTGCGGGACTAGCGGGGAGTAAGAACACCGGGGAGCTGTTTTTT. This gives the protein CASSAGLAGSKNTGELFF.

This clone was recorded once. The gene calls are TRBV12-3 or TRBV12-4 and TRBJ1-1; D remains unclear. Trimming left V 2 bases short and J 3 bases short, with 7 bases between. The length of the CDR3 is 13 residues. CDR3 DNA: TGTGCCAGCAGTTTAAGAAGGGACACTGAAGCTTTCTTT. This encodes CASSLRRDTEAFF.

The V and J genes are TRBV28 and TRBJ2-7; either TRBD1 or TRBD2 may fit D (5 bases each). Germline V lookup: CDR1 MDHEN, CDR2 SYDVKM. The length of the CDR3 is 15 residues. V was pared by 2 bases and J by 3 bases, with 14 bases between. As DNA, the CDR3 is TGTGCCAGCAGTTTAAGTTGGGACGGAGACTACGAGCAGTACTTC. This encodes CASSLSWDGDYEQYF. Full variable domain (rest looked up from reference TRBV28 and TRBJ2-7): DVKVTQSSRYLVKRTGEKVFLECVQDMDHENMFWYRQDPGLGLRLIYFSYDVKMKEKGDIPEGYSVSREKKERFSLILESASTNQTSMYLCASSLSWDGDYEQYFGPGTRLTVT.

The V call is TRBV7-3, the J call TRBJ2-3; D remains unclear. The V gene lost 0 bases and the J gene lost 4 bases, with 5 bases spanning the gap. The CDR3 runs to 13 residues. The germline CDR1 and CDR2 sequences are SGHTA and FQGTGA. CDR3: CASSLTRADTQYF. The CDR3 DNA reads TGTGCCAGCAGCTTAACTAGGGCAGATACGCAGTATTTT.

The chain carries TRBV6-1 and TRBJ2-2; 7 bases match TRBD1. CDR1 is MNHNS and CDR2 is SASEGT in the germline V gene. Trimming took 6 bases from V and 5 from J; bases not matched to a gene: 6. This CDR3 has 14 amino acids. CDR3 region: CASRLGQNTGELFF. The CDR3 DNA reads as TGTGCCAGCAGGTTGGGACAGAATACCGGGGAGCTGTTTTTT.